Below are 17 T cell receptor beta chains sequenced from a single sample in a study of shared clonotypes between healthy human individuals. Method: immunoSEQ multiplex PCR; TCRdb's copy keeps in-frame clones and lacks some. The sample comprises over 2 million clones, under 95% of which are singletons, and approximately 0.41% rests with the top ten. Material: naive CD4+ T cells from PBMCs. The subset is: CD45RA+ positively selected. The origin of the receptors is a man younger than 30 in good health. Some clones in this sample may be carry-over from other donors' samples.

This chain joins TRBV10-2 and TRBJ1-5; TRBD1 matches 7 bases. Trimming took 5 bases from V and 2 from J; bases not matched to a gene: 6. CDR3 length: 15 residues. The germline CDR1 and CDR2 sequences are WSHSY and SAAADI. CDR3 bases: TGCGCCAGCAGTCAAAAAGACAGGGGCAATCAGCCCCAGCATTTT. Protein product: CASSQKDRGNQPQHF.

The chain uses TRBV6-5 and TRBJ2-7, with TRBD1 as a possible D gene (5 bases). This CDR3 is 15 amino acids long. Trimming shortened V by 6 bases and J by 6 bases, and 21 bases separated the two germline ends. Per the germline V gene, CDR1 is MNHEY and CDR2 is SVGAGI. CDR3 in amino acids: CASSPVRASHREQYF. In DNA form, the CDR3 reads TGTGCCAGCAGCCCCGTCAGGGCGAGCCACCGCGAGCAGTACTTC.

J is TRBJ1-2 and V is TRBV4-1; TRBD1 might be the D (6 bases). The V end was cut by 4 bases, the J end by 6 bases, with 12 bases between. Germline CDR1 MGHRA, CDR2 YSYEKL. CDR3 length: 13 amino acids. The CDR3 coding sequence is TGCGCCAGCAGCCCCTCGGGGGGCAATGGCTACACCTTC. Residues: CASSPSGGNGYTF.

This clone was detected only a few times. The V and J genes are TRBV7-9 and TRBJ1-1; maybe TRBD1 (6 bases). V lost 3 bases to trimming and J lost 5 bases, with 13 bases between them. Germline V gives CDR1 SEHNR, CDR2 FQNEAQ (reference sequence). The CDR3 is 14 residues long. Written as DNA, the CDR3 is TGTGCCAGCAGCTTGATGGGGGGGCAGACTGAAGCTTTCTTT. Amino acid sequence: CASSLMGGQTEAFF.

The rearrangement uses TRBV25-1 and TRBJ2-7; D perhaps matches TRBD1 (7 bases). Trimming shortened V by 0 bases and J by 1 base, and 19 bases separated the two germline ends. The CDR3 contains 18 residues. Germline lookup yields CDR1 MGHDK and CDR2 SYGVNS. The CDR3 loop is CASSEYSTDAGQSYEQYF. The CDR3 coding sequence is TGTGCCAGCAGTGAATATTCAACCGACGCGGGACAGTCCTACGAGCAGTACTTC.

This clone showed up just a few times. CDR3 residues: CASSPLGAGNTEAFF. The CDR3, as DNA: TGTGCCAGCTCACCACTGGGAGCAGGGAACACTGAAGCTTTCTTT. The J gene is TRBJ1-1, the V gene TRBV18; the D is unclear. Germline CDR1 reads KGHSH; CDR2 reads LQKENI. Trimming shortened V by 1 base and J by 1 base, and 10 bases separated the two germline ends. CDR3 length equals 15 residues.

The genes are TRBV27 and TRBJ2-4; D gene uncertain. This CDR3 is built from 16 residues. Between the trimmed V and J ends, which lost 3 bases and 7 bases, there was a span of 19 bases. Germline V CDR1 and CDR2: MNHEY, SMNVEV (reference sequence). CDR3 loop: CASSLRNSPLVNIQYF. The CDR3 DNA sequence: TGTGCCAGCAGTTTGAGGAACTCTCCGTTGGTGAACATTCAGTACTTC.

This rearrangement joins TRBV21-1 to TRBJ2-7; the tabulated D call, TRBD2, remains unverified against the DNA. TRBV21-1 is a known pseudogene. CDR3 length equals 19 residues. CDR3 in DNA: TGTGCCAGCAGCAACAAGCCTAGCGGGGGCGGCAACGCCTCCTACGAGCAGTACTTC. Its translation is CASSNKPSGGGNASYEQYF.

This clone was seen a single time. The CDR3 region has the DNA TGTGCCAGCAGCGCAGGAGACAGGGTCGGCCAAGAGACCCAGTACTTC. It encodes CASSAGDRVGQETQYF. The chain employs TRBV14 and TRBJ2-5; TRBD1 matches at 7 bases. Germline V gives CDR1 SGHDN, CDR2 FVKESK. The trim removed 5 bases at V and 1 base at J, leaving 10 bases unmatched. CDR3 length: 16 residues.

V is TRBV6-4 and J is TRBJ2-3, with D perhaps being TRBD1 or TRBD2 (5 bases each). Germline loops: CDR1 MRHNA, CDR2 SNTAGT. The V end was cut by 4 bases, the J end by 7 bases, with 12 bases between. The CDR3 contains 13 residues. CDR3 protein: CASSGTWGNTQYF. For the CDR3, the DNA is TGTGCCAGCAGTGGGACCTGGGGGAATACGCAGTATTTT.

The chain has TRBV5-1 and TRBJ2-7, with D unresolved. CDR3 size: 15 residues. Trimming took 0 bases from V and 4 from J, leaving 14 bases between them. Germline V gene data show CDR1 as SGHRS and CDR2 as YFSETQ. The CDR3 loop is CASSLAGLRIYEQYF. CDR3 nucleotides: TGCGCCAGCAGCTTGGCCGGGCTAAGGATTTACGAGCAGTACTTC.

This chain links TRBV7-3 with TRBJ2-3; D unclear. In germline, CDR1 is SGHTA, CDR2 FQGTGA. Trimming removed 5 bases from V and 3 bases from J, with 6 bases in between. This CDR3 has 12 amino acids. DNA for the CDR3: TGTGCCAGCAGCACGAATACAGATACGCAGTATTTT. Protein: CASSTNTDTQYF.

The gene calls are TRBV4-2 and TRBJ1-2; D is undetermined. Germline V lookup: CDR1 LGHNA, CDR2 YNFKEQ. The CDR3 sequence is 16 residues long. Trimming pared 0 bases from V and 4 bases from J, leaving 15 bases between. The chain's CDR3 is CASSQDIFGDSYGYTF. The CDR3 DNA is TGTGCCAGCAGCCAAGATATATTCGGGGATTCCTATGGCTACACCTTC.

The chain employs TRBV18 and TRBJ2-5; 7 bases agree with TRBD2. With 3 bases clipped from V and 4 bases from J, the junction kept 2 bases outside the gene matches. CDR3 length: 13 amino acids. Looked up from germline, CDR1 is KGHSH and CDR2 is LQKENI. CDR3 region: CASSPASGETQYF. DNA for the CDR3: TGTGCCAGCTCACCGGCTAGCGGAGAGACCCAGTACTTC.

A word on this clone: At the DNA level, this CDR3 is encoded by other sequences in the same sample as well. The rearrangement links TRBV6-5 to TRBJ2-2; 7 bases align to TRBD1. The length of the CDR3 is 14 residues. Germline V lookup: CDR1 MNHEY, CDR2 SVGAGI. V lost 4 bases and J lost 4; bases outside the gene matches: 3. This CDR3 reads CASSSGQATGELFF. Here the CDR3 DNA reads TGTGCCAGCAGTTCAGGACAGGCCACCGGGGAGCTGTTTTTT.

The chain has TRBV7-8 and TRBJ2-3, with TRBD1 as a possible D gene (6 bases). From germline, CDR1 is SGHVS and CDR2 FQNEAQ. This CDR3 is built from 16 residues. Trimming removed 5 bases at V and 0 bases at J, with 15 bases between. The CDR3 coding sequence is TGTGCCAGCAGCCCCAATGACAGGATTAGCACAGATACGCAGTATTTT. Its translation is CASSPNDRISTDTQYF. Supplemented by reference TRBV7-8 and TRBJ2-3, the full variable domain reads GAGVSQSPRYKVAKRGQDVALRCDPISGHVSLFWYQQALGQGPEFLTYFQNEAQLDKSGLPSDRFFAERPEGSVSTLKIQRTQQEDSAVYLCASSPNDRISTDTQYFGPGTRLTVL.

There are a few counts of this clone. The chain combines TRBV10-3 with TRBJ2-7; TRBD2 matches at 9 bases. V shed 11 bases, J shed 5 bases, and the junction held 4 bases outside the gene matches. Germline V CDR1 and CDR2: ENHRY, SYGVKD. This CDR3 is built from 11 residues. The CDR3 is CAASGTNEQYF. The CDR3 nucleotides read TGTGCCGCTAGCGGGACCAACGAGCAGTACTTC.